What follows is one T cell receptor (beta chain) and its context. This CDR3 comprises 15 residues. Deletions cut 3 bases from V and 1 base from J, with 12 bases between. The germline V gene encodes CDR1 SGHTA and CDR2 FQGTGA. This record comes from a study of blood T cell repertoires in COVID-19. Seattle's cohort entered during active infection and was followed longitudinally. Sequencing was performed with immunoSEQ multiplex PCR; in TCRdb, only in-frame clones are kept and a portion is missing. The sample records approximately 300,000 clones, roughly 90% being singletons. The sample taken for sequencing was peripheral blood. The rearrangement links TRBV7-3 to TRBJ1-1, with D unresolved. The origin of this receptor is a woman aged 25 to 39 with COVID-19, enrolled during active disease. CDR3 in amino acids: CASSFIHSTNTEAFF. CDR3 DNA: TGTGCCAGCAGCTTCATCCACAGCACGAACACTGAAGCTTTCTTT.